This T cell receptor (beta chain) was observed in a study of cytomegalovirus exposure and HLA in healthy donors. Broader study findings: Researchers reported from a later analysis that most CMV-associated TCR beta chains appeared HLA-restricted. What a later analysis showed was that several of the most significant clusters appeared linked to common viral pathogens.

Germline loops: CDR1 GTSNPN, CDR2 SVGIG (reference sequence). The CDR3 length is 15 residues. V shed 5 bases and J shed 4 bases, with 20 bases lying between them. In the PCR, 60 Vbeta and 13 Jbeta primers were used. The repertoire was sequenced with immunoSEQ multiplex PCR; TCRdb's copy has only in-frame clones and lacks some. The table includes about 95,000 clones, roughly four fifths detected once. As concerns this clone: Its antigen is undetermined.

The sample comprised PBMCs. This TCR was sampled from a man aged 30-40 years in good health and CMV-seropositive. The chain has TRBV30 and TRBJ1-1, with D maybe TRBD1 (5 bases). Written as DNA, the CDR3 is TGTGCCTGGGTGCGGGGCTGGGTGGTTGCCACTGAAGCTTTCTTT. The encoded protein is CAWVRGWVVATEAFF.